This T cell receptor beta chain was captured by sequencing in a study of blood T cell repertoires in COVID-19. Study overall: Donors in the United States, Italy and Spain gave samples during acute or convalescent COVID-19. PBMCs, B-cell-depleted T cells, or T cells were the source of the cDNA or gDNA that made up the material.

Authors' methods: Quantification of nucleated cells was approximated via reference gene primer amplification. The method was immunoSEQ multiplex PCR; TCRdb's version includes in-frame clones alone and lacks a portion of them. V and J calls and clone size are as listed in that table; D and trimming were resolved from the DNA. The sample has around 300,000 clones, approximately 85% seen once. The CDR3 is 13 amino acids. The germline V gene encodes CDR1 WSHSY and CDR2 SAAADI. With 9 bases removed from V and 4 bases from J, the gap between germline ends came to 15 bases. Material: peripheral blood. The receptor's source is a man aged 18 to 29 with active or convalescent COVID-19. V and J are TRBV10-2 and TRBJ2-5, with D possibly being TRBD1 (6 bases). CDR3 DNA: TGCGCCAGTTGGTCAGGGGTGGTAGAGACCCAGTACTTC. Amino acid sequence: CASWSGVVETQYF.